This T cell receptor (beta chain) was documented in a study of control samples from healthy donors and cancer patients. Germline CDR1 is SGHDT and CDR2 is YYEEEE. V was cut by 0 bases and J by 0 bases, with 6 bases left in between. The CDR3 consists of 14 residues. This clone appeared a few times. The table came from immunoSEQ multiplex PCR; TCRdb's copy has only in-frame clones and leaves some out. The profile shows some 90,000 clones, about 89% of them singletons. The sequence was obtained from a woman under 40 in good health. Input material: blood. The chain has TRBV5-6 and TRBJ1-1, with D unresolved. CDR3 in DNA: TGTGCCAGCAGCTTGGAACCATTGAACACTGAAGCTTTCTTT. It translates to CASSLEPLNTEAFF. Supplemented by reference TRBV5-6 and TRBJ1-1, the full variable domain reads DAGVTQSPTHLIKTRGQQVTLRCSPKSGHDTVSWYQQALGQGPQFIFQYYEEEERQRGNFPDRFSGHQFPNYSSELNVNALLLGDSALYLCASSLEPLNTEAFFGQGTRLTVV.